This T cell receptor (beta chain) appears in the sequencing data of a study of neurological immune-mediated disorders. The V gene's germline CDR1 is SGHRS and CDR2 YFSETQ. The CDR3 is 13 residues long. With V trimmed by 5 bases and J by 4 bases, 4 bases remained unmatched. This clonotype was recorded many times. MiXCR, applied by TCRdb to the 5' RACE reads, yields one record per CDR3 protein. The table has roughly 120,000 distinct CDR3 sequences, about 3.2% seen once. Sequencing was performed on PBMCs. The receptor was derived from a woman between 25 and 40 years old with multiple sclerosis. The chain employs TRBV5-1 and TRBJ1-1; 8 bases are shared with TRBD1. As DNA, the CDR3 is TGCGCCAGCAGTAGGACAGGGCCCACTGAAGCTTTCTTT. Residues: CASSRTGPTEAFF.